This T cell receptor (beta chain) came from a study of blood T cell repertoires in COVID-19 (dated by TCRdb to about 2020). Broadly, across the study: Samples from collaborators originated in the United States, Italy and Spain and spanned both the acute and convalescent phases of COVID-19. The material from the prospective study consisted of cDNA or gDNA derived from T cells, B-cell-depleted T cells, or PBMCs. The samples were drawn from two sources: the first 160 participants of the ongoing ImmuneRACE study, and 1,200 or so subjects contributed by 6 global collaborators. A freely available public database, intended as a resource for researchers studying the immune response to SARS-CoV-2, is where the repertoires were released. The dataset comprised deeply sampled blood TCRbeta repertoires from subjects exposed to, actively infected with, or recovered from COVID-19. Nearly every sample came with metadata listing a de-identified subject ID, COVID-19 status, age in years and sex. Where available, HLA class I and class II types were obtained from metadata supplied by the sample provider rather than from assay-based typing.

Sequences GTSNPN (CDR1) and SVGIG (CDR2) are obtained from the germline V gene (reference sequence). Taken from cysteine to phenylalanine, the CDR3 has 16 residues. The entry retains the CDR3 DNA only, 48 bases that are in frame from base 1. V is cut back by 3 bases and J by 4 bases, with 6 bases in the junction unmatched. Results and caveats for the whole study, not just this receptor: The quantity of clinical and demographic metadata differed by source and by participant and was supplied without curation.

The collaborating institutions used their own protocols to collect whole blood in K2EDTA tubes. For TCRbeta analysis, collaborator samples were shipped as frozen whole blood, as isolated PBMCs, or as DNA extracted from either sample type. The immunoSEQ Assay, a bias-controlled multiplex PCR, was used to amplify TCRbeta CDR3 regions from genomic DNA. As for the original processing: The number of nucleated cells in each sample was estimated from the amplification of reference gene primers within the assay. To quantify the absolute abundance of each unique TCRbeta CDR3 rearrangement, sequence reads were collapsed and filtered. For each sample, productive Simpson clonality was calculated by taking the square root of Simpson's diversity index across productive rearrangements. The table comes from immuneACCESS by way of TCRdb, which keeps in-frame sequences with V and J called. Part of the clones is missing from these tables; in studies checked, under half for an unresolved V gene and the rest for unknown reasons. That table furnishes V, J and clone size, whereas the DNA furnished D and trimming. Counted in this sample were around 230,000 clones; roughly 80% of them appeared once. Of the sample, approximately 9.6% is held by the ten largest clones.

To note about this clone: This receptor's antigen is unknown. Base qualities are not at hand, and no much larger clone is one base apart.

The sequenced material came from peripheral blood. The clonotype was recovered from a woman of 80 years or more with acute or convalescent COVID-19. The chain couples TRBV30 to TRBJ2-6; the junction holds 10 bases that match TRBD1. CDR3 loop: CAWRGDRGTGANVLTF. The nucleotide sequence reads TGTGCCTGGAGAGGGGACAGGGGAACCGGGGCCAACGTCCTGACTTTC. The reference TRBV30 and TRBJ2-6 proteins fill in what lies around the CDR3, so the full variable domain reads SQTIHQWPATLVQPVGSPLSLECTVEGTSNPNLYWYRQAAGRGLQLLFYSVGIGQISSEVPQNLSASRPQDRQFILSSKKLLLSDSGFYLCAWRGDRGTGANVLTFGAGSRLTVL.